This T cell receptor beta chain is from a study of T cell repertoires in cytomegalovirus infection (dated by TCRdb to about 2019). About the full investigation: The peptide stimulations were aimed at well-studied HLA-B-restricted epitopes as well as recently identified HLA-C-restricted CMV epitopes, whose presentation resists viral immunomodulation. Because public TCR beta signatures pointed to carriage of CMV infection together with the matching HLA type, the HLA type of each donor mattered for the analysis. What the authors observed across the whole study: In both this cohort and an independent cohort of a few hundred donors, the cumulative frequency of public TCR beta family members distinguished carriers of CMV infection plus the relevant HLA type. The ex vivo response was dominated by HLA-C-restricted CMV-specific TCR beta clonotypes, which also provided the single most frequent clonotype in two of eight donors.

The treatment or condition label, as the study defines it: in vitro stimulation with specific CMV peptide epitopes to enrich CMV-specific T cells. This clonotype was found a few times. What this receptor recognizes is not known. Qualities for individual bases were not recorded, and no much larger clone is one base off. CDR3 length: 16 amino acids, cysteine to phenylalanine. Only the CDR3 region is kept as DNA, spanning 48 bases read in frame from base 1. Between the V and J ends, shortened by 0 bases and 4 bases respectively, the junction contains 16 bases. CDR1 and CDR2 were assigned from the germline V gene as SQVTM and ANQGSEA. Sequencing was carried out with an Illumina HiSeq 1500. Using fastp trimming at Q25 and MiXCR clonotype assembly, TCRdb reanalyzed the public sequencing data and kept in-frame beta chains. A single entry per CDR3 protein holds the most common genes and DNA from its merged rows. The sample contains around 900,000 distinct CDR3 sequences, 30% to 40% of them found a single time. The ten largest clones capture 13% of the sample.

The sequence derives from a human donor in good health (CMV status not recorded). Some clones in this sample may be carry-over from other donors' samples. The rearranged chain carries TRBV29-1 and TRBJ2-1; the D gene is unclear. Sequencing used cultured CD8+ T cells from PBMCs, obtained from culture after CMV antigen stimulation. At the DNA level, the sequence is TGCAGCGTTGAAGATCTGGCCGACAATAGTTACAATGAGCAGTTCTTC. Its coded protein is CSVEDLADNSYNEQFF.